The 8 T cell receptor beta chains below come from one sample, sequenced in a study of Ad26.COV2.S vaccination and SARS-CoV-2 variants. Assay: immunoSEQ multiplex PCR; the TCRdb copy retains only in-frame clones and omits some. In the table there are about half a million clones, about nine tenths of which are singletons. Treatment of the sample: 15 to 20 received Ad26.COV2.S at low or high dose, single or two shots; about 5 received placebo; per-sample allocation not given. The samples were gathered on day 63 after the first injection of vaccine or placebo. The sample here was peripheral blood, taken in a trial of Ad26.COV2.S vaccine versus placebo. The receptors were gathered from a person between 18 and 60 years old who received the Ad26.COV2.S COVID-19 vaccine or a placebo.

The gene calls are TRBV29-1 and TRBJ2-7; 8 bases fit TRBD2. Germline CDR1 SQVTM, CDR2 ANQGSEA. This CDR3 has 16 residues. V shed 6 bases, J shed 5 bases, and the junction held 18 bases outside the gene matches. CDR3 region: CSVLGYGLAVSHEQYF. DNA of the CDR3: TGCAGCGTCCTAGGTTACGGACTAGCAGTTTCCCACGAGCAGTACTTC.

The chain recombines TRBV13 with TRBJ2-7; 10 nucleotides agree with TRBD1. Losses at the gene ends were 0 bases for V and 2 bases for J; bases not matched to a gene: 1. The CDR3 loop spans 15 amino acids. In germline, CDR1 is PRHDT, CDR2 FYEKMQ (reference sequence). CDR3 sequence (DNA): TGTGCCAGCAGCTTAGGCGGACAGGGGGCCTACGAGCAGTACTTC. The encoded protein is CASSLGGQGAYEQYF. The variable domain in full, completed from reference TRBV13 and TRBJ2-7, reads AAGVIQSPRHLIKEKRETATLKCYPIPRHDTVYWYQQGPGQDPQFLISFYEKMQSDKGSIPDRFSAQQFSDYHSELNMSSLELGDSALYFCASSLGGQGAYEQYFGPGTRLTVT.

V gene TRBV12-3 or TRBV12-4 combines with J gene TRBJ1-6; tentative D call: TRBD1 (6 bases). CDR3 length equals 13 residues. V dropped 6 bases and J dropped 10 bases, with 13 bases sitting between them. CDR3 DNA: TGTGCCAGCAGGCAACAGGGTACATCACCCCTCCACTTT. It is translated as CASRQQGTSPLHF.

The chain recombines TRBV11-2 with TRBJ2-3, with D unresolved. Trimming took 4 bases from V and 8 from J, leaving 10 bases between them. This CDR3 comprises 12 residues. The germline V gene has CDR1 SGHAT and CDR2 FQNNGV. The CDR3 nucleotides are TGTGCCAGCAGCTGGGATTCGGGTACGCAGTATTTT. Translation gives CASSWDSGTQYF.

In regard to this clone: Other DNA sequences in the sample encode the same CDR3. V and J are TRBV3-1 (or the pseudogene TRBV3-2) and TRBJ1-5; D gene ambiguous. This CDR3 region has 14 residues. CDR1 and CDR2 from the germline V gene are LGHDT and YNNKEL (reference sequence). Trimming took off 3 bases at V and 2 bases at J, with 8 bases between the two ends. The CDR3 nucleotides read TGTGCCAGCAGCCAGAACGGGGGCAATCAGCCCCAGCATTTT. Protein sequence: CASSQNGGNQPQHF.

This chain links TRBV30 with TRBJ1-6; D is unclear. The CDR3 has 15 residues. The germline gives CDR1 GTSNPN, CDR2 SVGIG (reference sequence). Trimming pared 2 bases from V and 5 bases from J, leaving 13 bases between. CDR3 bases: TGTGCCTGGAGTCCTCCCGGATCCAATAATTCACCCCTCCACTTT. Its protein is CAWSPPGSNNSPLHF.

The V gene is TRBV7-2, the J gene TRBJ2-1, with D uncertain. The V end lost 2 bases, the J end lost 0 bases, and 17 bases lay between the germline ends. The CDR3 loop spans 18 amino acids. The V gene's germline CDR1 is SGHTA and CDR2 FQGNSA. CDR3 region: CASSLLRRQPSSYNEQFF. Written as DNA, the CDR3 is TGTGCCAGCAGCTTATTACGTCGCCAGCCAAGCTCCTACAATGAGCAGTTCTTC.

This chain joins TRBV24-1 and TRBJ2-3; 10 bases line up with TRBD2. The V segment lost 3 bases and the J segment 2 bases; nucleotides outside the gene matches: 4. There are 16 residues in the CDR3. Germline loops: CDR1 KGHDR, CDR2 SFDVKD. The CDR3 loop reads CATSDPLAGATDTQYF. CDR3 DNA: TGTGCCACCAGTGATCCTCTAGCGGGAGCCACAGATACGCAGTATTTT.